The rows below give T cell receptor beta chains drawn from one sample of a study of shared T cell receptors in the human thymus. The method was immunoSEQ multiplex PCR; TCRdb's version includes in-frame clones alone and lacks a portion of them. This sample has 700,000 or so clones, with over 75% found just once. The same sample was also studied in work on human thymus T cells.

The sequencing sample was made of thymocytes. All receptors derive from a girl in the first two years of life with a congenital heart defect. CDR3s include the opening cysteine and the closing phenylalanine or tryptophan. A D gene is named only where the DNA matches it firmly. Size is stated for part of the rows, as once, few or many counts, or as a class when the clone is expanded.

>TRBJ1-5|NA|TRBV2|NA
CASSESIGVRDKGQPQHF
TGTGCCAGCAGTGAATCAATTGGGGTACGGGACAAGGGGCAGCCCCAGCATTTT
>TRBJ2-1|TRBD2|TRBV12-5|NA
CASGLPTSGLYNEQFF
TGTGCTAGTGGTTTACCGACTAGCGGTCTCTACAATGAGCAGTTCTTC
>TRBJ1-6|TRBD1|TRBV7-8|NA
CASSLEGQGGSPLHF
TGTGCCAGCAGCTTAGAGGGACAGGGGGGATCACCCCTCCACTTT
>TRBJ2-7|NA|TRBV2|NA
CASSERACYEQYF
TGTGCCAGCAGCGAAAGAGCCTGCTACGAGCAGTACTTC
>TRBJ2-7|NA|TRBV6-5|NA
CASSVDSRIYEQYF
TGTGCCAGCAGTGTGGACAGTCGCATCTACGAGCAGTACTTC
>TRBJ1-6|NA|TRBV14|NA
CASSQGRQGGVSPLHF
TGTGCCAGCAGCCAAGGACGTCAGGGAGGTGTTTCACCCCTCCACTTT
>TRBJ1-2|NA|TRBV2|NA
CASSQSPSTEIYGYTF
TGTGCCAGCAGCCAAAGCCCATCGACGGAGATCTATGGCTACACCTTC
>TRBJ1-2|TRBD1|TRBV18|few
CASSPDRGLDYGYTF
TGTGCCAGCTCACCGGACAGGGGATTGGACTATGGCTACACCTTC
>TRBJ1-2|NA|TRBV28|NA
CASSDEEGGRMCYGYTF
TGTGCCAGCAGCGACGAGGAGGGGGGGCGCATGTGCTATGGCTACACCTTC
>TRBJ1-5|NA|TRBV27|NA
CASSFTGYSNQPQHF
TGTGCCAGCAGTTTCACAGGGTATAGCAATCAGCCCCAGCATTTT
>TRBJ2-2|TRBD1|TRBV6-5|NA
CASSYSGQGNTGELFF
TGTGCCAGCAGTTACTCCGGACAGGGGAACACCGGGGAGCTGTTTTTT
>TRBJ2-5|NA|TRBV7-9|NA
CASSSSVEIQETQYF
TGTGCCAGCAGCTCGAGTGTAGAGATCCAAGAGACCCAGTACTTC
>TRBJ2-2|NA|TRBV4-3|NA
CASSQDRGSGDPGELFF
TGCGCCAGCAGCCAAGATAGGGGTTCGGGAGACCCCGGGGAGCTGTTTTTT
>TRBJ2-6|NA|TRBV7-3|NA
CASSLTGTPTGANVLTF
TGTGCCAGCAGCTTAACAGGGACACCTACTGGGGCCAACGTCCTGACTTTC
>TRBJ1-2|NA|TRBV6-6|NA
CASSYSRGNGYTF
TGTGCCAGCAGTTACTCGAGGGGGAATGGCTACACCTTC
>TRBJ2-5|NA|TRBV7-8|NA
CASSLAGSPLKTQYF
TGTGCCAGCAGCTTAGCGGGCTCCCCCCTTAAGACCCAGTACTTC
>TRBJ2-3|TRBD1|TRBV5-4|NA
CASSSKTGPSTDTQYF
TGTGCCAGCAGCTCGAAGACAGGGCCCAGCACAGATACGCAGTATTTT
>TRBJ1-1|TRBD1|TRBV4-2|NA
CASSHRTGRTEAFF
TGTGCCAGCAGCCACCGGACAGGGCGCACTGAAGCTTTCTTT
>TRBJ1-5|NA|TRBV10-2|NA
CASGRQLNQPQHF
TGCGCCAGCGGGCGACAGTTGAATCAGCCCCAGCATTTT
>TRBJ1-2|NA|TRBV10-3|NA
CAISEDFRTAKGNYGYTF
TGTGCCATCAGTGAGGATTTCAGGACAGCAAAAGGAAACTATGGCTACACCTTC
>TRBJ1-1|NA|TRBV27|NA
CASSLFSADWGTEAFF
TGTGCCAGCAGTTTATTTTCCGCGGACTGGGGAACTGAAGCTTTCTTT
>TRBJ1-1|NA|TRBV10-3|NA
CAISEEGSLMNTEAFF
TGTGCCATCAGTGAGGAGGGCAGCTTAATGAACACTGAAGCTTTCTTT
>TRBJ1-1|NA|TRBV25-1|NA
CASMVLGENTEAFF
TGTGCCAGCATGGTTCTCGGTGAGAACACTGAAGCTTTCTTT
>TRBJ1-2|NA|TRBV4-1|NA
CASSQDLLLRGRGARGYTF
TGCGCCAGCAGCCAAGATCTCTTGTTGAGGGGCAGGGGTGCAAGGGGCTACACCTTC
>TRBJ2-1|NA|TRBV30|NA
CAWGNLRGRDEQFF
TGTGCCTGGGGGAACTTACGGGGAAGGGATGAGCAGTTCTTC
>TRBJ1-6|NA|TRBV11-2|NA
CASSCYEGELKDSPLHF
TGTGCCAGCAGCTGTTACGAGGGGGAGTTGAAGGATTCACCCCTCCACTTT
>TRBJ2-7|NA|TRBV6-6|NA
CASTPREGGGYEQYF
TGTGCCAGCACCCCCAGGGAGGGGGGAGGCTACGAGCAGTACTTC
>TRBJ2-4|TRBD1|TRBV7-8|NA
CASSLADRTGGLGYVQYF
TGTGCCAGCAGCTTAGCGGACCGGACAGGGGGGTTAGGGTACGTTCAGTACTTC
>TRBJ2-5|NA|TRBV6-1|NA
CASTNSLWNQETQYF
TGTGCCAGCACGAACAGTCTGTGGAACCAAGAGACCCAGTACTTC
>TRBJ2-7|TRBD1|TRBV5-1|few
CASSPKMGQGMRSSYEQYF
TGCGCCAGCAGCCCCAAAATGGGACAGGGTATGAGAAGCTCCTACGAGCAGTACTTC
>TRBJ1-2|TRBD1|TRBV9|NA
CASSVPFSQGEYGYTF
TGTGCCAGCAGCGTCCCCTTCAGCCAGGGGGAGTATGGCTACACCTTC
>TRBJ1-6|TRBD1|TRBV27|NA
CASSFGTANSPLHF
TGTGCCAGCAGTTTCGGGACAGCCAATTCACCCCTCCACTTT
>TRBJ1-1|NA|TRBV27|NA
CASPVQKPGENTEAFF
TGTGCCAGCCCCGTGCAAAAACCCGGGGAGAACACTGAAGCTTTCTTT
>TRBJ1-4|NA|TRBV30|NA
CAWSVRNKGNEKLFF
TGTGCCTGGAGTGTACGTAACAAGGGGAATGAAAAACTGTTTTTT
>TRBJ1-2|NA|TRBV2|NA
CASRLSPPYGYTF
TGTGCCAGCAGATTGAGTCCCCCCTATGGCTACACCTTC
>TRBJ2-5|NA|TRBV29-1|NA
CSVERGGRETQYF
TGCAGCGTTGAGAGGGGGGGAAGGGAGACCCAGTACTTC
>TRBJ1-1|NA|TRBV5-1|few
CASSSPVELNTEAFF
TGCGCCAGCAGCTCCCCGGTGGAGCTGAACACTGAAGCTTTCTTT
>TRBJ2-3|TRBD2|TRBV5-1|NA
CASSCPLSGGLTDTQYF
TGCGCCAGCAGCTGTCCCCTTAGCGGGGGACTCACAGATACGCAGTATTTT
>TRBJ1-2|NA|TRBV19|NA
CASLAVRNYGYTF
TGTGCCAGTCTTGCCGTACGGAACTATGGCTACACCTTC
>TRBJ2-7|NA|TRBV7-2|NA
CASSLGQGDEQYF
TGTGCCAGCAGCTTAGGGCAGGGTGACGAGCAGTACTTC
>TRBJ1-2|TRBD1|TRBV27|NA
CASSLSRPPGGQSYTF
TGTGCCAGCAGTTTATCGAGGCCGCCAGGGGGACAAAGCTACACCTTC
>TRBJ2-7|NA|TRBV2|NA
CASSERSLESYEQYF
TGTGCCAGCAGTGAAAGATCGCTGGAGTCCTACGAGCAGTACTTC
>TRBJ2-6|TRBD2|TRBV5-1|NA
CASKLARGANVLTF
TGCGCCAGCAAACTAGCGCGGGGGGCCAACGTCCTGACTTTC
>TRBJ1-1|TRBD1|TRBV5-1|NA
CASSFKPDRGAFF
TGCGCCAGCAGCTTTAAACCGGACAGGGGAGCTTTCTTT
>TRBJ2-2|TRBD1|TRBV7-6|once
CASSSKKDRGRTGELFF
TGTGCCAGCAGCTCGAAAAAAGACAGGGGGCGGACCGGGGAGCTGTTTTTT
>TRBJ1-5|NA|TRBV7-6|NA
CASSPEEEFHSNQPQHF
TGTGCCAGCAGCCCCGAGGAGGAGTTTCATAGCAATCAGCCCCAGCATTTT
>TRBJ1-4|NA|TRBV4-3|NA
CASSQDRLAGGGEKLFF
TGCGCCAGCAGCCAAGATCGGCTCGCGGGAGGAGGGGAAAAACTGTTTTTT
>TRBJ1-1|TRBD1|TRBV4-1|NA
CASSHDRGHFEYTEAFF
TGCGCCAGCAGCCATGACAGGGGGCATTTTGAGTACACTGAAGCTTTCTTT
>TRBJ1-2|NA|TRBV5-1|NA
CASRDFNYGYTF
TGCGCCAGCCGGGATTTTAACTATGGCTACACCTTC
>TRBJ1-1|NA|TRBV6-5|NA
CASSYYRVNTEAFF
TGTGCCAGCAGTTACTACAGGGTGAACACTGAAGCTTTCTTT
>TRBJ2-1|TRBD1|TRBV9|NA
CASSGKRTGVVPYNEQFF
TGTGCCAGCAGCGGAAAAAGAACAGGGGTGGTACCCTACAATGAGCAGTTCTTC
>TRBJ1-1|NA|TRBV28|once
CASSILGGTEAFF
TGTGCCAGCAGCATCCTGGGAGGAACTGAAGCTTTCTTT
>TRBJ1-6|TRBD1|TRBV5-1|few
CASSSHPGQVSPPRPLHF
TGCGCCAGCAGCTCCCACCCCGGACAGGTTTCACCCCCTCGACCCCTCCACTTT
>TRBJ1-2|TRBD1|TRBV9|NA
CASSVDRGDNYGYTF
TGTGCCAGCAGCGTAGACAGGGGGGATAACTATGGCTACACCTTC
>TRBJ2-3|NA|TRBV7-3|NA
CASVRCLPTDTQYF
TGTGCCAGCGTGCGTTGTCTACCCACAGATACGCAGTATTTT
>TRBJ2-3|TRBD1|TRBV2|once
CASKLRDRLIYTQYF
TGTGCCAGCAAGCTTAGGGACAGGTTAATCTATACGCAGTATTTT